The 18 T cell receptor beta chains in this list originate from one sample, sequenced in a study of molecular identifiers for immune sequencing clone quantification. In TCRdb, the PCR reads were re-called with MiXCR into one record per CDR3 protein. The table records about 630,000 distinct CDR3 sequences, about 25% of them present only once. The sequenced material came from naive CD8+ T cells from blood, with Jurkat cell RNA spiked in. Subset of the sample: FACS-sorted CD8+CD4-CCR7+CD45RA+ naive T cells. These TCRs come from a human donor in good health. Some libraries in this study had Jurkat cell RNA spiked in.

The CDR3 region has the DNA TGTGCCAGCAGCCCGGGGGACTTACCCCTTCATGGCTACACCTTC. It codes for CASSPGDLPLHGYTF. The rearrangement links TRBV7-9 to TRBJ1-2; tentative D call: TRBD1 (5 bases). This CDR3 contains 15 residues. Per germline, CDR1 SEHNR and CDR2 FQNEAQ (reference sequence). V shed 5 bases and J shed 6 bases, with 19 bases lying between them. The full variable domain, with the rest looked up from reference TRBV7-9 and TRBJ1-2, is DTGVSQNPRHKITKRGQNVTFRCDPISEHNRLYWYRQTLGQGPEFLTYFQNEAQLEKSRLLSDRFSAERPKGSFSTLEIQRTEQGDSAMYLCASSPGDLPLHGYTFGSGTRLTVV.

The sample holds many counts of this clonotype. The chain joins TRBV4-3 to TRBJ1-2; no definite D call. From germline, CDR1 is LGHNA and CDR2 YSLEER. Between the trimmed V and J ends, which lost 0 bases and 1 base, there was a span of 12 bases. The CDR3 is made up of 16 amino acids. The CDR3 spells CASSQDRAGFNYGYTF. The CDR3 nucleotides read TGCGCCAGCAGCCAAGATCGGGCCGGATTTAACTATGGCTACACCTTC.

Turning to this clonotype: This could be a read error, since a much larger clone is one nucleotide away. The CDR3 coding sequence is TGTGCCATCAGTGACACGGTTGGGGTTTCCTACGTGCAGTACTTC. Protein: CAISDTVGVSYVQYF. The chain carries TRBV10-3 and TRBJ2-7; D is uncertain. Germline V gene lookup returns CDR1 ENHRY and CDR2 SYGVKD. The CDR3 runs to 15 residues.

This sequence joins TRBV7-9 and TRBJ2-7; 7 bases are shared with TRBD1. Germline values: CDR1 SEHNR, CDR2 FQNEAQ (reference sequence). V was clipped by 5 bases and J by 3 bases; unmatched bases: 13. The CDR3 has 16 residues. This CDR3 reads CASSGQTRQGSYEQYF. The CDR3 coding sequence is TGTGCCAGCAGCGGACAAACCCGACAGGGAAGCTACGAGCAGTACTTC.

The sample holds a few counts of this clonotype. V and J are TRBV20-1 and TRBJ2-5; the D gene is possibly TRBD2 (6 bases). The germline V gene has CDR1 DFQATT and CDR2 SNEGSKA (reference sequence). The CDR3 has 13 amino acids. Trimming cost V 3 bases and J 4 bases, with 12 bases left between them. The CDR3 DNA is TGCAGTGCTAGGACTAGAGGTAGAGAGACCCAGTACTTC. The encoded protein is CSARTRGRETQYF.

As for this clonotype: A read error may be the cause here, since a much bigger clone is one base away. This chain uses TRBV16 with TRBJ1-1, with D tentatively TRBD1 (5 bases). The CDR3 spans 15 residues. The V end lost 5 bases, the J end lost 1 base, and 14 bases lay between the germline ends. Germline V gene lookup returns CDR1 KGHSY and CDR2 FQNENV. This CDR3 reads CASSDRTPSNTEAFF. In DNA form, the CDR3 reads TGTGCCAGCAGCGACCGGACACCGTCGAACACTGAAGCTTTCTTT.

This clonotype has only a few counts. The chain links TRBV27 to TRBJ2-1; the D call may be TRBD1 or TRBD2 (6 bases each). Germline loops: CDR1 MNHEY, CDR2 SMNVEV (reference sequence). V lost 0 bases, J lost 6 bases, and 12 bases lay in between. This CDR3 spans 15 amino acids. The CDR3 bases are TGTGCCAGCAGTTTATCGGGGGGCTACAGCAATGAGCAGTTCTTC. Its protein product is CASSLSGGYSNEQFF.

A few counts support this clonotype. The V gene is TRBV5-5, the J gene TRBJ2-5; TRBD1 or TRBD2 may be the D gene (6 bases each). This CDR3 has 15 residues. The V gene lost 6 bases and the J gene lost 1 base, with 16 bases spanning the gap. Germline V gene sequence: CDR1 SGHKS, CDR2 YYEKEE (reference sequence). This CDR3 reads CASTQEGVIQETQYF. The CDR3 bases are TGTGCCAGCACCCAGGAGGGGGTGATCCAAGAGACCCAGTACTTC.

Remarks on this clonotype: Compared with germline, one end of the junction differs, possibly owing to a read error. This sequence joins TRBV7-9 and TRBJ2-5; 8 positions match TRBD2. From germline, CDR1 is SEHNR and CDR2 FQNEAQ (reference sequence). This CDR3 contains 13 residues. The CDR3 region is CASSPGGEETRYF. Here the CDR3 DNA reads TGTGCCAGCAGCCCCGGGGGGGAAGAGACCCGGTACTTC. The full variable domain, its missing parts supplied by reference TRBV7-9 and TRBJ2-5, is DTGVSQNPRHKITKRGQNVTFRCDPISEHNRLYWYRQTLGQGPEFLTYFQNEAQLEKSRLLSDRFSAERPKGSFSTLEIQRTEQGDSAMYLCASSPGGEETRYFGPGTRLLVL.

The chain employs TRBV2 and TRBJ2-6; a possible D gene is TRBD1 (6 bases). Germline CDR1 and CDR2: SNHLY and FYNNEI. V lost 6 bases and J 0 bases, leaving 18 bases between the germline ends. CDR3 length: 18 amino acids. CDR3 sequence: CASRETWDTYSGANVLTF. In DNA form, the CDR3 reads TGTGCCAGCAGGGAAACCTGGGACACCTACTCTGGGGCCAACGTCCTGACTTTC.

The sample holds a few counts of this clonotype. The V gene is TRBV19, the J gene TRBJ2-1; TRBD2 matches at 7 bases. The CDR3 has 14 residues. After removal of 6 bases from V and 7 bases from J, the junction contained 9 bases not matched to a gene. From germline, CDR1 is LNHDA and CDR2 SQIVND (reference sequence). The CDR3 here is CASSPGLVMNEQFF. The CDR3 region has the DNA TGTGCCAGTAGCCCCGGACTAGTCATGAATGAGCAGTTCTTC.

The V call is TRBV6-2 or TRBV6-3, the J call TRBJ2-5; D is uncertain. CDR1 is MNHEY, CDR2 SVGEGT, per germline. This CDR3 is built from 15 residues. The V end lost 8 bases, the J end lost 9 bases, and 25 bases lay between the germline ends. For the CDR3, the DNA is TGTGCCAGCGGACCAGACATCCTGTACCAAGCGCCCCAGTACTTC. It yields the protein CASGPDILYQAPQYF.

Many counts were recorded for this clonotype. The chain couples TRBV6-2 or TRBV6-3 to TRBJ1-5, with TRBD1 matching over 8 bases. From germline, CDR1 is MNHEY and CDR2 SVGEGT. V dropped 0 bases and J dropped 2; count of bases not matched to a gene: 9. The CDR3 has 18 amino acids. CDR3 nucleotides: TGTGCCAGCAGTTACTCAGACAGGGGAGGCTTCGGCAATCAGCCCCAGCATTTT. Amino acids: CASSYSDRGGFGNQPQHF.

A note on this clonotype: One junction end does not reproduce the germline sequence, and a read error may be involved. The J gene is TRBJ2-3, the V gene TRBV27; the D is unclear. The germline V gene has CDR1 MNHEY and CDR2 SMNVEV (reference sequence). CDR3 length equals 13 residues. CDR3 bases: TGTGCCAGCAGTTTACTCATAACAGATATGCAGTATTTT. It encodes CASSLLITDMQYF.

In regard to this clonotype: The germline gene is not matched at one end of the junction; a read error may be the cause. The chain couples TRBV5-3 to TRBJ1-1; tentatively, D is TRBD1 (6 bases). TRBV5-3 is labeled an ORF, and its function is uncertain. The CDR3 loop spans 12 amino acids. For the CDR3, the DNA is TGTACCAGCAGCCCCACAGGGACTGAAGCTTTCTTT. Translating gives CTSSPTGTEAFF.

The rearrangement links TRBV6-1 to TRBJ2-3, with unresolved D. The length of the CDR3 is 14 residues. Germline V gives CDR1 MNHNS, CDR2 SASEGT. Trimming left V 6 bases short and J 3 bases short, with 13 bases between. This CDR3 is CASRLLEETDTQYF. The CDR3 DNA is TGTGCCAGCAGATTATTAGAAGAGACAGATACGCAGTATTTT.

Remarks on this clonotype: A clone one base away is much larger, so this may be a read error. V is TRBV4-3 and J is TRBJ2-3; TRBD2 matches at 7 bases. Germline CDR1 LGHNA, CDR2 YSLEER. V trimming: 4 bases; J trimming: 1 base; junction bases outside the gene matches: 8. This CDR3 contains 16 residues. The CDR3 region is CASSRDKAGGTDTQYF. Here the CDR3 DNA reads TGCGCCAGCAGCCGAGATAAGGCGGGAGGCACAGATACGCAGTATTTT.

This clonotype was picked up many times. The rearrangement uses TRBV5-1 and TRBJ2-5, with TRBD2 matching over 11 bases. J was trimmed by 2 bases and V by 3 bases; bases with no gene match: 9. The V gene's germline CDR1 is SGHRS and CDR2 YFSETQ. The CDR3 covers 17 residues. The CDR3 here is CASSSETSGEKQETQYF. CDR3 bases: TGCGCCAGCAGCTCTGAGACTAGCGGGGAGAAACAAGAGACCCAGTACTTC.